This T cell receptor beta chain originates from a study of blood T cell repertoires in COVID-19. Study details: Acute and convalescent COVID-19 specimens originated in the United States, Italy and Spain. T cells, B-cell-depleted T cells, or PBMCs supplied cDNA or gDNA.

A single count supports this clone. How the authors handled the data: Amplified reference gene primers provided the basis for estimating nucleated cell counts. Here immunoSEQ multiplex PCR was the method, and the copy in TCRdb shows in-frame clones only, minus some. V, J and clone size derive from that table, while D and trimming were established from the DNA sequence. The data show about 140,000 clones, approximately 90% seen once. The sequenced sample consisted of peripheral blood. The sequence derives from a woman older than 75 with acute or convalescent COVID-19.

In DNA, the CDR3 is TGTGCCAGCAGTGACTACAGGGAGGAGCAGTACTTC. Protein product: CASSDYREEQYF. The V and J genes are TRBV6-4 and TRBJ2-7; possibly TRBD1 for D (6 bases). CDR3 length: 12 residues. Deletions cut 1 base from V and 7 bases from J, with 8 bases between. Germline assignment: CDR1 MRHNA and CDR2 SNTAGT.